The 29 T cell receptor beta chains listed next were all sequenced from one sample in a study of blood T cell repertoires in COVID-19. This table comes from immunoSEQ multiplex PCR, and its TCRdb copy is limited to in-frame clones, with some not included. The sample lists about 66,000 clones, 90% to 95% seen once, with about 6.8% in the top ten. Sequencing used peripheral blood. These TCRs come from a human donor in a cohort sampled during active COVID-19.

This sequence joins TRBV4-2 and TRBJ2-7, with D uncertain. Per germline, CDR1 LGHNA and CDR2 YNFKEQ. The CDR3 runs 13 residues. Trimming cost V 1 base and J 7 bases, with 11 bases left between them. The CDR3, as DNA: TGTGCCAGCAGCCAAGTACTATCCGGAGAGCAGTACTTC. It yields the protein CASSQVLSGEQYF.

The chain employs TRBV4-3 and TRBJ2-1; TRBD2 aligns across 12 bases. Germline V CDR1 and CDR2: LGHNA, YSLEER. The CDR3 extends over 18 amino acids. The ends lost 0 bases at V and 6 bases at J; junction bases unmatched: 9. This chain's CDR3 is CASSQDPGLAGGFNEQFF. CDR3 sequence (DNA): TGCGCCAGCAGCCAAGATCCGGGCCTAGCGGGAGGGTTCAATGAGCAGTTCTTC.

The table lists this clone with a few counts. The CDR3 here is CASSPTGITGELFF. DNA of the CDR3: TGTGCCAGCAGCCCGACGGGGATCACCGGGGAGCTGTTTTTT. The chain recombines TRBV11-3 with TRBJ2-2, with a tentative D call TRBD2 (5 bases). The CDR3 extends over 14 amino acids. Germline values: CDR1 SGHNT, CDR2 YENEEA. V was trimmed by 5 bases and J by 4 bases, leaving 11 bases between them.

CDR3 sequence: CASSLAGGLSTEAFF. The CDR3 DNA reads as TGTGCCAGCAGCTTGGCAGGGGGCCTTTCCACTGAAGCTTTCTTT. The rearrangement joins TRBV5-5 to TRBJ1-1; 8 bases line up with TRBD1. Germline loops: CDR1 SGHKS, CDR2 YYEKEE (reference sequence). J gave up 4 bases and V 0 bases, and 5 bases lay outside the gene matches. CDR3 size: 15 residues. The full variable domain, completed using reference TRBV5-5 and TRBJ1-1, is DAGVTQSPTHLIKTRGQQVTLRCSPISGHKSVSWYQQVLGQGPQFIFQYYEKEERGRGNFPDRFSARQFPNYSSELNVNALLLGDSALYLCASSLAGGLSTEAFFGQGTRLTVV.

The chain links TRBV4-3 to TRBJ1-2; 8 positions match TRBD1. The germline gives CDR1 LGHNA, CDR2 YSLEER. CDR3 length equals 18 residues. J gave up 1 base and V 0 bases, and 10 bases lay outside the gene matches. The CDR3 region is CASSQETGVSGFNYGYTF. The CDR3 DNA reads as TGCGCCAGCAGCCAAGAGACAGGGGTTAGTGGATTTAACTATGGCTACACCTTC.

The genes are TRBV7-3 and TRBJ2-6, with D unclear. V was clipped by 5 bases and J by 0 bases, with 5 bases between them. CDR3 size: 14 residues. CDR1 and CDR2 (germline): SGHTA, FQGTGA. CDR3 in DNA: TGTGCCAGCAGCGGCAGCTCTGGGGCCAACGTCCTGACTTTC. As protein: CASSGSSGANVLTF.

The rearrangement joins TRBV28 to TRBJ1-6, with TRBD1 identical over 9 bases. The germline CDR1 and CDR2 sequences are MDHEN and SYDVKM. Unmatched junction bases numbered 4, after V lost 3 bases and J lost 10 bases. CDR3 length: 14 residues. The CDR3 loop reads CASSLGTGYSPLHF. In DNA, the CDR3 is TGTGCCAGCAGTTTGGGGACAGGGTACTCACCCCTCCACTTT.

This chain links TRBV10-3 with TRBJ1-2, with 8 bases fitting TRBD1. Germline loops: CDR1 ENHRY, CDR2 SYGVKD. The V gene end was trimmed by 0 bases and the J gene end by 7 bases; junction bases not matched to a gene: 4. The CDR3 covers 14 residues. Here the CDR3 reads CAISESTGGFGYTF. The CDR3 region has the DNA TGTGCCATCAGTGAGTCCACAGGGGGATTTGGCTACACCTTC.

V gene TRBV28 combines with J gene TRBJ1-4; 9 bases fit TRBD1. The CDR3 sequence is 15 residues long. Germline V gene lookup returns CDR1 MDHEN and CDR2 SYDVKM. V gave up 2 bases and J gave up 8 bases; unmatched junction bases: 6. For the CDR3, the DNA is TGTGCCAGCAGTTTAACGGGACAGGGTGAAGAAAAACTGTTTTTT. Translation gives CASSLTGQGEEKLFF.

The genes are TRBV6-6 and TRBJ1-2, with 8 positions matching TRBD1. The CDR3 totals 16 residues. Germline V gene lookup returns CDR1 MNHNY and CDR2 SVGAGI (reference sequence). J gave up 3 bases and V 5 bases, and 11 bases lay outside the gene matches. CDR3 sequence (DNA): TGTGCCAGCAGTATCAGGGGGCAGGCCTTGGACTATGGCTACACCTTC. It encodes CASSIRGQALDYGYTF.

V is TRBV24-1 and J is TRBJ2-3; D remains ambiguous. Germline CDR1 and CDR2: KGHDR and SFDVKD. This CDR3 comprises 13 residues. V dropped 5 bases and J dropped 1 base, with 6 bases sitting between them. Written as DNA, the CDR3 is TGTGCCACCAGTGCCCCAGGCACAGATACGCAGTATTTT. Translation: CATSAPGTDTQYF.

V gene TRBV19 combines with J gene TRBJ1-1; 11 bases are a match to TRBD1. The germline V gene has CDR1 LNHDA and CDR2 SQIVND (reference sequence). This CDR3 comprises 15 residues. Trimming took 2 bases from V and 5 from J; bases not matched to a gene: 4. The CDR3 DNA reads TGTGCCAGTAGTATACCCGGGACAGGGGGAACTGAAGCTTTCTTT. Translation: CASSIPGTGGTEAFF. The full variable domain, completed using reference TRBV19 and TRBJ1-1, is DGGITQSPKYLFRKEGQNVTLSCEQNLNHDAMYWYRQDPGQGLRLIYYSQIVNDFQKGDIAEGYSVSREKKESFPLTVTSAQKNPTAFYLCASSIPGTGGTEAFFGQGTRLTVV.

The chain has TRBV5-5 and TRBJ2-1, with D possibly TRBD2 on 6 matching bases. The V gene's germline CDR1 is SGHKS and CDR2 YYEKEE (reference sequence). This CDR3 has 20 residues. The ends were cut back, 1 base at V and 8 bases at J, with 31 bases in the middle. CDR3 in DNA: TGTGCCAGCAGCTTGCTAGGTCGTCCGGGAGTGGAAAAAGGTTCGTATGAGCAGTTCTTC. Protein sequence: CASSLLGRPGVEKGSYEQFF.

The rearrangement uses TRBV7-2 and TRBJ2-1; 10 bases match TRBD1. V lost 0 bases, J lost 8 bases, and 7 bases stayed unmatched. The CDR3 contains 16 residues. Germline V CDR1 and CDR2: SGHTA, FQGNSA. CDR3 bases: TGTGCCAGCAGCTTAGCGTCGGGACAGGGGTCCCATGAGCAGTTCTTC. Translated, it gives CASSLASGQGSHEQFF.

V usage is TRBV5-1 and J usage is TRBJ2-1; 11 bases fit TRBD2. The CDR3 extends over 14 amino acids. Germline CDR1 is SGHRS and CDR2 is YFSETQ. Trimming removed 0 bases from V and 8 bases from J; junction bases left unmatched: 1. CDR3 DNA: TGCGCCAGCAGCTTGGGGGGACTAGCGGATGAGCAGTTCTTC. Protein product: CASSLGGLADEQFF.

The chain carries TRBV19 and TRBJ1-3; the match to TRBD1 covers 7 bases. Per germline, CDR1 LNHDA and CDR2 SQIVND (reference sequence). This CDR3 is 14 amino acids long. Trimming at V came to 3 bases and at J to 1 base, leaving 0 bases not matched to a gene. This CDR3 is CASSIRGSGNTIYF. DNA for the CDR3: TGTGCCAGTAGTATCAGGGGGTCTGGAAACACCATATATTTT.

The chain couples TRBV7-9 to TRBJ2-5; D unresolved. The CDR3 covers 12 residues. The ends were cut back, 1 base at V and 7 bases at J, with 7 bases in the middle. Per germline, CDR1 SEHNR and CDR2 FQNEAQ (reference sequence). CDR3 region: CASSLDPGTQYF. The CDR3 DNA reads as TGTGCCAGCAGCTTAGATCCAGGGACCCAGTACTTC.

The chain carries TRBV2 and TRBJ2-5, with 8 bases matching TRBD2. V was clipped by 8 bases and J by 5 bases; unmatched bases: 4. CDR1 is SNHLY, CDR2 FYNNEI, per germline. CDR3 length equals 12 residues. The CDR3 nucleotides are TGTGCCAGCCGCCGGGAGGGGGAGACCCAGTACTTC. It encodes CASRREGETQYF.

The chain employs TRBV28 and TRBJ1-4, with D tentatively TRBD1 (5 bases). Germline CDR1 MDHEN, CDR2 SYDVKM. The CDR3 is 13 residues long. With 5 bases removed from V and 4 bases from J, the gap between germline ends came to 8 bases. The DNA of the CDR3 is TGTGCCAGCAGTCCGACAGTTAATGAAAAACTGTTTTTT. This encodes CASSPTVNEKLFF.

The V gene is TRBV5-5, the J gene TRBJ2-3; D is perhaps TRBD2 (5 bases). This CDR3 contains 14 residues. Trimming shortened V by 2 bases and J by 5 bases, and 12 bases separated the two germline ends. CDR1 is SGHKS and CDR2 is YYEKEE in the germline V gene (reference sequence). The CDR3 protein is CASSLVASRDTQYF. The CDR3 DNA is TGTGCCAGCAGCTTAGTTGCTAGCCGAGATACGCAGTATTTT.

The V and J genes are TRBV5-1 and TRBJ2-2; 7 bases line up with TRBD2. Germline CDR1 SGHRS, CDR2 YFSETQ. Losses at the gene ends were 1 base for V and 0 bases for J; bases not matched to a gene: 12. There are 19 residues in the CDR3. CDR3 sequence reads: CASSLLPSGRPSNTGELFF. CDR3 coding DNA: TGCGCCAGCAGCTTGCTCCCTAGCGGCAGACCTTCGAACACCGGGGAGCTGTTTTTT.

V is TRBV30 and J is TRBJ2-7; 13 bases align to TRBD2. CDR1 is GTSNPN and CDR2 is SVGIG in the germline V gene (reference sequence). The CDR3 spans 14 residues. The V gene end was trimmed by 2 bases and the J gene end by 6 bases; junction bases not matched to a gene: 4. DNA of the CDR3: TGTGCCTGGAGTAGGGGACTAGCGGGACTCGAGCAGTACTTC. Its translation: CAWSRGLAGLEQYF.

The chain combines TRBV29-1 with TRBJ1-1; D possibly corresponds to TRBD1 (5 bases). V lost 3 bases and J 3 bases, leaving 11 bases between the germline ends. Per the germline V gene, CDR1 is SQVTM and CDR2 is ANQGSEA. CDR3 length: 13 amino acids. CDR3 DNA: TGCAGCGTTGAGCAGGGTTTGGACACTGAAGCTTTCTTT. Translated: CSVEQGLDTEAFF.

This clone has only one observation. The CDR3 sequence: CASSPISRGSIRYGYTF. The CDR3 DNA is TGTGCCAGCAGCCCTATTTCTCGGGGGAGCATACGCTATGGCTACACCTTC. The chain joins TRBV5-8 to TRBJ1-2; D possibly corresponds to TRBD1 (5 bases). CDR3 length equals 17 residues. V was clipped by 4 bases and J by 4 bases, with 23 bases between them. The germline gives CDR1 SGHTS, CDR2 YDEGEE.

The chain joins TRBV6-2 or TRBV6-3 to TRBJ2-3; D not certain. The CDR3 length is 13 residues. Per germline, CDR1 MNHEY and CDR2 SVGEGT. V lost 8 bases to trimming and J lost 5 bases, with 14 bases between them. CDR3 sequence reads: CASGPPPVDTQYF. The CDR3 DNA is TGTGCCAGCGGCCCCCCCCCGGTAGATACGCAGTATTTT.

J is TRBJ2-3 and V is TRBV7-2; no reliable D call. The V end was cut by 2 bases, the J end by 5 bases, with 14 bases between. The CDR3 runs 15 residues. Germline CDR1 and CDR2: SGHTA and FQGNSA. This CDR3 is CASSLIVVRGDTQYF. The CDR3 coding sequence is TGTGCCAGCAGCTTAATAGTGGTCAGAGGAGATACGCAGTATTTT.

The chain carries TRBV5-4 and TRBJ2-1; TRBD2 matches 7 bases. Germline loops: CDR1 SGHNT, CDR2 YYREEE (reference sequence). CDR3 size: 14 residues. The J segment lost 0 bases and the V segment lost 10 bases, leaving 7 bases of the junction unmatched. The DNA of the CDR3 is TGTGCCTTTATCGGCGGGAGCTCCTACAATGAGCAGTTCTTC. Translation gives CAFIGGSSYNEQFF.

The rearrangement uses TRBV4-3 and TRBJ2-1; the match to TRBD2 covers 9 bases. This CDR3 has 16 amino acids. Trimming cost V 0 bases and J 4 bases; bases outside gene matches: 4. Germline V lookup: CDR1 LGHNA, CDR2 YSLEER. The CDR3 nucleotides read TGCGCCAGCAGCCAAGATCTAGCGGGAAGGTACAATGAGCAGTTCTTC. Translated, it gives CASSQDLAGRYNEQFF.

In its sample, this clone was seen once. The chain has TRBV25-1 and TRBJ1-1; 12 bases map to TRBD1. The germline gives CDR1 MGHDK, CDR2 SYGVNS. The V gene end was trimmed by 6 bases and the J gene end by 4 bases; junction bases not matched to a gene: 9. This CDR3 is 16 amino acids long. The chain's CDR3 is CASRMGGQGASTEAFF. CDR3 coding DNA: TGTGCCAGCAGGATGGGGGGACAGGGGGCGAGCACTGAAGCTTTCTTT.